These 29 T cell receptor beta chains came from one sample sequenced in a study of cytomegalovirus exposure and HLA in healthy donors. 60 Vbeta and 13 Jbeta primers were used in PCR. Sequencing was performed with immunoSEQ multiplex PCR; in TCRdb, only in-frame clones are kept and a portion is missing. The table lists under 170,000 clones, roughly 63% of them singletons. Sample: PBMCs. The receptors derive from a woman aged 55 to 70 in good health and CMV-seropositive.

This rearrangement joins TRBV21-1 to TRBJ2-7; the D call of TRBD2 is as the table states it, not checked on the DNA. TRBV21-1 is described as a pseudogene. The CDR3 totals 15 residues. CDR3 protein: CASSKTPGMSLEQYF. The CDR3 DNA is TGTGCCAGCAGCAAAACTCCGGGAATGTCTTTGGAGCAGTACTTC.

This chain links TRBV9 with TRBJ2-2; possible D gene TRBD1, 6 bases. The CDR3 totals 14 residues. CDR1 and CDR2 (germline): SGDLS, YYNGEE. Between the trimmed V and J ends, which lost 0 bases and 7 bases, there was a span of 10 bases. CDR3 protein: CASSVGGQDGELFF. DNA for the CDR3: TGTGCCAGCAGCGTAGGGGGACAAGACGGGGAGCTGTTTTTT.

This clone was recorded once. The chain links TRBV28 to TRBJ1-2; no firm D call. The CDR3 is made up of 13 amino acids. Germline assignment: CDR1 MDHEN and CDR2 SYDVKM. V was pared by 7 bases and J by 8 bases, with 17 bases between. The CDR3 loop is CASTFSGVPGYTF. In nucleotides, the CDR3 is TGTGCCAGCACCTTTTCGGGAGTTCCAGGCTACACCTTC.

The chain employs TRBV9 and TRBJ2-2; no firm D call. The CDR3 loop spans 16 amino acids. Trimming left V 2 bases short and J 3 bases short, with 14 bases between. Germline V gene sequence: CDR1 SGDLS, CDR2 YYNGEE. This CDR3 reads CASSVLIGSDTGELFF. For the CDR3, the DNA is TGTGCCAGCAGCGTTCTTATCGGGTCCGACACCGGGGAGCTGTTTTTT.

V and J are TRBV6-5 and TRBJ2-7; no clear D. The V end lost 4 bases, the J end lost 2 bases, and 9 bases lay between the germline ends. Germline CDR1 MNHEY, CDR2 SVGAGI. This CDR3 contains 13 residues. Written as DNA, the CDR3 is TGTGCCAGCAGTTCCCGCCAGGCCTACGAGCAGTACTTC. Protein product: CASSSRQAYEQYF.

This clone was detected a few times. The gene calls are TRBV18 and TRBJ2-3, with D hard to call. Per germline, CDR1 KGHSH and CDR2 LQKENI. The CDR3 is 12 amino acids. Trimming removed 3 bases from V and 3 bases from J, with 4 bases in between. The CDR3 loop is CASSPQTDTQYF. The CDR3, as DNA: TGTGCCAGCTCACCTCAGACAGATACGCAGTATTTT. Complete variable domain (other parts from reference TRBV18 and TRBJ2-3): NAGVMQNPRHLVRRRGQEARLRCSPMKGHSHVYWYRQLPEEGLKFMVYLQKENIIDESGMPKERFSAEFPKEGPSILRIQQVVRGDSAAYFCASSPQTDTQYFGPGTRLTVL.

This sequence joins TRBV18 and TRBJ1-3; unclear D gene. The V end lost 2 bases, the J end lost 4 bases, and 27 bases lay between the germline ends. CDR1 and CDR2 (germline): KGHSH, LQKENI. This CDR3 comprises 20 residues. The CDR3 sequence is CASSPRRSVAQLSPGNTIYF. CDR3 nucleotide sequence: TGTGCCAGCTCACCAAGGCGGTCAGTCGCCCAACTTAGCCCGGGAAACACCATATATTTT.

Only a few counts were recorded for this clone. V is TRBV13 and J is TRBJ1-2; no reliable D call. This CDR3 has 14 residues. V was pared by 2 bases and J by 4 bases, with 11 bases between. Germline V gives CDR1 PRHDT, CDR2 FYEKMQ (reference sequence). The CDR3 here is CASSLSARGYGYTF. In DNA, the CDR3 is TGTGCCAGCAGCTTATCCGCCCGCGGCTATGGCTACACCTTC.

The V gene is TRBV5-1, the J gene TRBJ2-7; D is unclear. Trimming removed 0 bases from V and 2 bases from J, with 9 bases in between. This CDR3 contains 14 residues. Germline V gene sequence: CDR1 SGHRS, CDR2 YFSETQ. The CDR3 loop reads CASSLAAGPYEQYF. Here the CDR3 DNA reads TGCGCCAGCAGCTTGGCAGCAGGCCCCTACGAGCAGTACTTC.

The chain recombines TRBV11-3 with TRBJ1-1; D unclear. CDR3 length equals 14 residues. Germline loops: CDR1 SGHNT, CDR2 YENEEA. The CDR3 region is CASSGMEENTEAFF. The CDR3 region has the DNA TGTGCATCATCGGGGATGGAGGAGAACACTGAAGCTTTCTTT.

V and J are TRBV27 and TRBJ2-7; 9 nucleotides agree with TRBD1. Germline V CDR1 and CDR2: MNHEY, SMNVEV (reference sequence). The trim removed 7 bases at V and 1 base at J, leaving 8 bases unmatched. The CDR3 totals 15 residues. The chain's CDR3 is CASKITGTGSYEQYF. CDR3 nucleotide sequence: TGTGCCAGCAAGATTACCGGGACAGGGTCCTACGAGCAGTACTTC.

The V gene is TRBV11-2, the J gene TRBJ2-5; no reliable D call. V lost 3 bases, J lost 3 bases, and 2 bases lay in between. Germline V gene sequence: CDR1 SGHAT, CDR2 FQNNGV. This CDR3 region has 11 residues. CDR3 bases: TGTGCCAGCAGCTTCAAAGAGACCCAGTACTTC. Protein product: CASSFKETQYF.

The gene calls are TRBV2 and TRBJ1-2; possibly TRBD1 for D (6 bases). This CDR3 is 12 amino acids long. Trimming took 5 bases from V and 8 from J, leaving 12 bases between them. The germline V gene encodes CDR1 SNHLY and CDR2 FYNNEI. The CDR3 sequence is CASSTGTGGYTF. CDR3 nucleotide sequence: TGTGCCAGCAGTACAGGGACCGGCGGCTACACCTTC.

This chain links TRBV19 with TRBJ1-1; D is unclear. The CDR3 extends over 15 amino acids. V was cut by 3 bases and J by 5 bases, with 16 bases left in between. The germline gives CDR1 LNHDA, CDR2 SQIVND (reference sequence). This chain's CDR3 is CASSMMGSWRTEAFF. DNA for the CDR3: TGTGCCAGTAGTATGATGGGGAGTTGGCGAACTGAAGCTTTCTTT.

V gene TRBV2 combines with J gene TRBJ1-4; D is possibly TRBD1 (5 bases). V was shortened by 11 bases and J by 8 bases, with 15 bases between the two germline ends. CDR1 and CDR2 from the germline V gene are SNHLY and FYNNEI. This CDR3 has 12 residues. The CDR3 region has the DNA TGTGCCTCCAGGGCTTACCAGGAAAAACTGTTTTTT. This codes for CASRAYQEKLFF.

The rearrangement joins TRBV25-1 to TRBJ1-4; maybe TRBD1 (5 bases). This CDR3 has 12 amino acids. Germline CDR1 and CDR2: MGHDK and SYGVNS. The V end lost 6 bases, the J end lost 8 bases, and 10 bases lay between the germline ends. The CDR3 spells CASSRVGEKLFF. The CDR3 coding sequence is TGTGCCAGCAGCAGGGTTGGGGAAAAACTGTTTTTT. The variable domain in full, with the rest retrieved from reference TRBV25-1 and TRBJ1-4, is EADIYQTPRYLVIGTGKKITLECSQTMGHDKMYWYQQDPGMELHLIHYSYGVNSTEKGDLSSESTVSRIRTEHFPLTLESARPSHTSQYLCASSRVGEKLFFGSGTQLSVL.

In its sample, this clone was seen once. The chain recombines TRBV7-7 with TRBJ2-5; D unresolved. CDR3 length: 13 residues. Per germline, CDR1 SSHAT and CDR2 FNYEAQ (reference sequence). V was clipped by 1 base and J by 4 bases, with 7 bases between them. The CDR3 region is CASSLDNGETQYF. Written as DNA, the CDR3 is TGTGCCAGCAGCTTAGACAATGGAGAGACCCAGTACTTC.

The V call is TRBV7-2, the J call TRBJ1-1; no clear D gene. The length of the CDR3 is 12 residues. V was clipped by 2 bases and J by 7 bases, with 8 bases between them. CDR1 SGHTA and CDR2 FQGNSA come from the germline V gene. CDR3 sequence: CASSLPSFEAFF. As DNA, the CDR3 is TGTGCCAGCAGCTTACCCAGTTTTGAAGCTTTCTTT. Combining the CDR3 with reference TRBV7-2 and TRBJ1-1 gives the whole variable domain GAGVSQSPSNKVTEKGKDVELRCDPISGHTALYWYRQSLGQGLEFLIYFQGNSAPDKSGLPSDRFSAERTGGSVSTLTIQRTQQEDSAVYLCASSLPSFEAFFGQGTRLTVV.

V and J are TRBV28 and TRBJ2-1; 9 bases match TRBD1. The CDR3 is 17 amino acids. The germline V gene has CDR1 MDHEN and CDR2 SYDVKM. Trimming took 2 bases from V and 7 from J; bases not matched to a gene: 12. CDR3 loop: CASSLPSGTGMGNEQFF. CDR3 sequence (DNA): TGTGCCAGCAGTTTACCATCCGGGACAGGGATGGGTAATGAGCAGTTCTTC.

This clone showed up just a few times. For the CDR3, the DNA is TGTGCCAGCAGCGTAGGGAGCTTACGAGAGACCCAGTACTTC. It encodes CASSVGSLRETQYF. The chain is built from TRBV9 and TRBJ2-5; no reliable D call. Trimming stripped 0 bases from V and 4 bases from J, with 10 bases between. Germline V gene sequence: CDR1 SGDLS, CDR2 YYNGEE. This CDR3 comprises 14 residues.

This clone has just a few counts. This chain joins TRBV19 and TRBJ1-2, with D maybe TRBD1 (6 bases). This CDR3 contains 13 residues. Trimming pared 5 bases from V and 7 bases from J, leaving 14 bases between. CDR1 and CDR2 (germline): LNHDA, SQIVND (reference sequence). CDR3: CASSPLSQGGYTF. CDR3 nucleotide sequence: TGTGCCAGTAGTCCCCTATCACAGGGTGGCTACACCTTC. The complete variable domain, with remaining parts taken from reference TRBV19 and TRBJ1-2, reads DGGITQSPKYLFRKEGQNVTLSCEQNLNHDAMYWYRQDPGQGLRLIYYSQIVNDFQKGDIAEGYSVSREKKESFPLTVTSAQKNPTAFYLCASSPLSQGGYTFGSGTRLTVV.

The chain couples TRBV11-2 to TRBJ1-1, with 7 bases identical to TRBD1. Germline V gene data show CDR1 as SGHAT and CDR2 as FQNNGV. CDR3 size: 12 residues. Trimming removed 7 bases from V and 4 bases from J; junction bases left unmatched: 3. The CDR3 nucleotides are TGTGCCAGCATTAGGGGGCCCACTGAAGCTTTCTTT. Translated, it gives CASIRGPTEAFF.

V usage is TRBV28 and J usage is TRBJ1-2; no firm D call. CDR3 size: 13 residues. V was clipped by 6 bases and J by 5 bases, with 13 bases between them. Germline CDR1 MDHEN, CDR2 SYDVKM. In nucleotides, the CDR3 is TGTGCCAGCAGCTTCACAGAGCCTTATGGCTACACCTTC. It yields the protein CASSFTEPYGYTF.

The chain carries TRBV6-5 and TRBJ1-4; TRBD1 matches 9 bases. The CDR3 sequence is 15 residues long. V trimming: 5 bases; J trimming: 8 bases; junction bases outside the gene matches: 9. Germline V lookup: CDR1 MNHEY, CDR2 SVGAGI. The CDR3 region is CASSKTGGAREKLFF. The CDR3 nucleotides are TGTGCCAGCAGTAAAACAGGGGGCGCCCGGGAAAAACTGTTTTTT.

This chain joins TRBV9 and TRBJ2-1; TRBD2 matches at 9 bases. The CDR3 length is 14 residues. V was clipped by 4 bases and J by 10 bases; unmatched bases: 9. From germline, CDR1 is SGDLS and CDR2 YYNGEE. In nucleotides, the CDR3 is TGTGCCAGCAGCCCGGGCGGGAGGGCCCAGGAGCAGTTCTTC. This gives the protein CASSPGGRAQEQFF. Complete variable domain (other parts from reference TRBV9 and TRBJ2-1): DSGVTQTPKHLITATGQRVTLRCSPRSGDLSVYWYQQSLDQGLQFLIQYYNGEERAKGNILERFSAQQFPDLHSELNLSSLELGDSALYFCASSPGGRAQEQFFGPGTRLTVL.

This clone was seen a handful of times. This chain joins TRBV5-4 and TRBJ1-1; 8 bases are a match to TRBD1. V lost 5 bases to trimming and J lost 6 bases; unmatched junction nucleotides: 6. The CDR3 runs 13 residues. CDR1 and CDR2 from the germline V gene are SGHNT and YYREEE (reference sequence). The chain's CDR3 is CASSPTGDSEAFF. The CDR3 DNA reads as TGTGCCAGCAGTCCGACAGGGGATTCTGAAGCTTTCTTT.

This chain links TRBV7-2 with TRBJ2-5, with D tentatively TRBD2 (6 bases). Near its end, the DNA agrees better with TRBJ2-7, so the J call may be wrong. The germline V gene has CDR1 SGHTA and CDR2 FQGNSA. The CDR3 consists of 16 residues. CDR3 amino acids: CASSPRSGPSSYEQYF. The CDR3 DNA follows: TGTGCCAGCAGCCCCCGAAGCGGGCCCAGCTCCTACGAGCAGTACTTC.

The gene calls are TRBV10-3 and TRBJ1-2; TRBD1 matches at 8 bases. The CDR3 runs to 15 residues. V trimming: 8 bases; J trimming: 8 bases; junction bases outside the gene matches: 16. In germline, CDR1 is ENHRY, CDR2 SYGVKD. The CDR3 nucleotides read TGTGCCATCGGCGACGGGCCAGGGGGCGCGTCAGGCTACACCTTC. Protein sequence: CAIGDGPGGASGYTF.

This clone was counted between two and nine times. The CDR3 loop reads CASAGTANTGELFF. DNA of the CDR3: TGCGCCAGCGCGGGGACAGCGAACACCGGGGAGCTGTTTTTT. The V gene is TRBV5-1, the J gene TRBJ2-2; weak D call: TRBD1 (7 bases). There are 14 residues in the CDR3. Germline-derived CDR1 and CDR2 are SGHRS and YFSETQ. Trimming removed 7 bases from V and 0 bases from J, with 10 bases in between.